A selection of T cell receptor beta chains follows, all from one sample in a study of T cell repertoires in cytomegalovirus infection. TCRdb itself ran the reads through MiXCR, one entry per CDR3 protein. The data show a few hundred thousand distinct CDR3 sequences, with over 35% seen just once and roughly 50% held by the top ten. For these TCRs, the target antigens are not known. The source was cultured PBMCs, collected from culture after CMV antigen stimulation. These receptors were taken from a human donor in good health (CMV status not recorded). Some clones in this sample may be carry-over from other donors' samples. Both conserved end residues are part of each CDR3. Fields, in order: V gene, D gene, clone size, J gene, CDR3 DNA, CDR3 protein. The D gene is left open where the match is weak. The size entry is marked missing in some rows and otherwise reads once, few, many or a size class.

>TRBV12-3/TRBV12-4|NA|NA|TRBJ1-2
TGTGCCAGCAGTCCCTTCCGTGGTTATGGCTACACCTTC
CASSPFRGYGYTF
>TRBV7-2|NA|NA|TRBJ2-7
TGTGCCAGCAGCTTAGGGGGGGTACTGGAGCAGTACTTC
CASSLGGVLEQYF
>TRBV7-9|TRBD1|NA|TRBJ2-7
TGTGCCAGCAGCTCGACCGGGACAGGGGGTGACGAGCAGTACTTC
CASSSTGTGGDEQYF
>TRBV11-2|NA|many|TRBJ1-6
TGTGCCAGCAGCTTATTGACAGGAGCTAATTCACCCCTCCACTTT
CASSLLTGANSPLHF
>TRBV7-8|NA|NA|TRBJ2-5
TGTGCCAGCAGCCTCTCGAGGGTCCCTAAGTACTTC
CASSLSRVPKYF
>TRBV7-2|NA|many|TRBJ1-5
TGTGCCAGCAGCTTAGAGGTAGATAGCAATCAGCCCCAGCATTTT
CASSLEVDSNQPQHF
>TRBV7-2|NA|NA|TRBJ1-5
TGTGCCAGCAGCTTAGCGGGAGGGGGGTCAAGCCAGCCCCAGCATTTT
CASSLAGGGSSQPQHF
>TRBV12-3/TRBV12-4|NA|few|TRBJ1-2
TGTGCCAGCAGTTTAAGCGAGAGACTCTATGGCTACACCTTC
CASSLSERLYGYTF
>TRBV7-2|TRBD2|NA|TRBJ2-1
TGTGCCAGCAGCCCACATACTAGCGGGGGCAATGAGCAGTTCTTC
CASSPHTSGGNEQFF
>TRBV5-1|TRBD2|NA|TRBJ2-5
TGCGCCAGCAGCCAACTAGCGGGTGCTGAGACCCAGTACTTC
CASSQLAGAETQYF
>TRBV7-2|TRBD1|NA|TRBJ2-7
TGTGCCAGCAGCTTAATGACAGGGTCCTACGAGCAGTACTTC
CASSLMTGSYEQYF
>TRBV7-8|NA|NA|TRBJ1-6
TGTGCCAGCAGCGCGTCCTATAATTCACCCCTCCACTTT
CASSASYNSPLHF
>TRBV7-4|NA|NA|TRBJ2-7
TGTGCCAGCAGCTCCGACATGACCTACGAGCAGTACTTC
CASSSDMTYEQYF
>TRBV7-2|TRBD1|NA|TRBJ2-7
TGTGCCAGCAGCTTAGGGGACTGGGACAGGTACACCTACGAGCAGTACTTC
CASSLGDWDRYTYEQYF
>TRBV20-1|NA|NA|TRBJ1-1
TGCAGTGCTAGGAGGCAGGCGGCCGGTGAAGCTTTCTTT
CSARRQAAGEAFF
>TRBV7-8|NA|few|TRBJ2-5
TGTGCCAGCAGCCCCCGAAGGGTGACGGCGATGCGGGAGACCCAGTACTTC
CASSPRRVTAMRETQYF
>TRBV19|NA|NA|TRBJ1-1
TGTGCCAGTATCCTCGGAGCAGTGAACACTGAAGCTTTCTTT
CASILGAVNTEAFF
>TRBV25-1|NA|NA|TRBJ1-4
TGTGCCAGCAGTGACCTATATGGAGATTTGACTAATGAAAAACTGTTTTTT
CASSDLYGDLTNEKLFF
>TRBV7-2|NA|NA|TRBJ1-6
TGTGCCAGCAGCCCGCGGACGTTCTCACCCCTCCACTTT
CASSPRTFSPLHF
>TRBV12-3/TRBV12-4|TRBD2|NA|TRBJ2-7
TGTGCCAGCAGCCGCGGGTGGGGGACTAGCGGGAGGAGCTCCTACGAGCAGTACTTC
CASSRGWGTSGRSSYEQYF
>TRBV6-5|NA|NA|TRBJ1-1
TGTGCCAGCAGTTACTTAGGGGCCACTGAAGCTTTCTTT
CASSYLGATEAFF
>TRBV2|NA|NA|TRBJ2-3
TGTGCCAGCATGACCTTTCGGGGCGGCCATACGCAGTATTTT
CASMTFRGGHTQYF
>TRBV7-2|TRBD2|few|TRBJ2-3
TGTGCCAGCAGAAAGTGGGAGGGGTCGGATACGCAGTATTTT
CASRKWEGSDTQYF
>TRBV5-5|TRBD2|few|TRBJ2-1
TGTGCCAGCAGCCCCGGGGGACTAGCGGCCTACAATGAGCAGTTCTTC
CASSPGGLAAYNEQFF
>TRBV5-6|TRBD1|NA|TRBJ2-5
TGTGCCAGCAGCCAAACAGGACAGGGGGGCGAGCAAGAGACCCAGTACTTC
CASSQTGQGGEQETQYF
>TRBV7-6|TRBD1|NA|TRBJ2-2
TGTGCCAGCACTTCCGGGGACAGGGTGGCCGGGGAGCTGTTTTTT
CASTSGDRVAGELFF
>TRBV28|NA|NA|TRBJ1-5
TGTGCCACCAGCAGTGGGGGGCACCAGCCCCAGCATTTT
CATSSGGHQPQHF
>TRBV7-2|NA|NA|TRBJ1-1
TGTGCCAGCAGCTTAGACCCTTCACCCGGGACTGAAGCTTTCTTT
CASSLDPSPGTEAFF
>TRBV19|NA|NA|TRBJ1-3
TGTGCCAGTAGTATAGCACGCAGCGGTGGAAACACCATATATTTT
CASSIARSGGNTIYF
>TRBV7-2|NA|NA|TRBJ1-2
TGTGCCAGCAGCTTGAAGAGGGGGGACTATGGCTACACCTTC
CASSLKRGDYGYTF
>TRBV20-1|NA|NA|TRBJ2-1
TGCAGTGCTAGCGGAAGTACCGGGAAGTCCTACAATGAGCAGTTCTTC
CSASGSTGKSYNEQFF
>TRBV6-2/TRBV6-3|TRBD1|few|TRBJ1-5
TGTGCCAGCAGTTATACCTCCGTGACAGGGAGAAATCAGCCCCAGCATTTT
CASSYTSVTGRNQPQHF